This T cell receptor (beta chain) comes out of a study of blood T cell repertoires in COVID-19. Study-level background: Spain, Italy and the United States supplied samples that represented acute and convalescent COVID-19.

This clone was counted between two and nine times. As handled by the study authors: Reference gene primer amplification gave nucleated cell count estimates. Generated by immunoSEQ multiplex PCR, the TCRdb table keeps only in-frame clones and is missing some. The DNA was the basis for D and trimming; V, J and clone size are from that table. The sample shows some 75,000 clones, around three quarters of them seen only once. V dropped 4 bases and J dropped 0 bases, with 10 bases sitting between them. Germline V gene lookup returns CDR1 SNHLY and CDR2 FYNNEI. This CDR3 has 15 residues. What was sequenced was peripheral blood. The receptor comes from a woman older than 75 with active or convalescent COVID-19. The chain combines TRBV2 with TRBJ1-3, with D unclear. The chain's CDR3 is CASSVEGGSGNTIYF. In DNA, the CDR3 is TGTGCCAGCAGTGTGGAGGGAGGCTCTGGAAACACCATATATTTT.